This TCR beta chain was identified during a study of CD8 T cells in Susac syndrome. Reverse transcription used 0.5 to 1 ug RNA and random hexamers. TCRdb fed the immunoSEQ multiplex PCR reads into MiXCR, producing one record per CDR3 protein. This sample has approximately 190,000 distinct CDR3 sequences, with over 85% found just once. The CDR3 loop spans 13 amino acids. Trimming removed 7 bases at V and 6 bases at J, with 16 bases between. The germline V gene encodes CDR1 SGHDN and CDR2 FVKESK. Specimen: CD4+ T cells from PBMCs. The TCR comes from a human donor in good health. The V gene is TRBV14, the J gene TRBJ2-7; no reliable D call. The CDR3 nucleotides are TGTGCCAGCAATTACCCGAGTAGTTGCGAGCAGTACGTC. Encoded protein: CASNYPSSCEQYV.